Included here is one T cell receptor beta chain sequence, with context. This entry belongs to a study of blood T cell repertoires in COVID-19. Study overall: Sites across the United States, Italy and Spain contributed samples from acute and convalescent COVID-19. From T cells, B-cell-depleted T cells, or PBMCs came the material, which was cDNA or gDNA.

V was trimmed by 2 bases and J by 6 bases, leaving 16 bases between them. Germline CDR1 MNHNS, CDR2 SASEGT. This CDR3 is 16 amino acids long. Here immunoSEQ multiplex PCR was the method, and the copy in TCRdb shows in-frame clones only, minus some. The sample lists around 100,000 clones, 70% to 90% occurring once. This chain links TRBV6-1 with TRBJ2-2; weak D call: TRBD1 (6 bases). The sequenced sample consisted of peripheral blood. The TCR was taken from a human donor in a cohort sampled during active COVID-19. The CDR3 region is CASSESTGPLSGELFF. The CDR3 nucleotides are TGTGCCAGCAGTGAATCGACAGGCCCCTTGTCCGGGGAGCTGTTTTTT.